This T cell receptor beta chain was profiled in a study of cytomegalovirus exposure and HLA in healthy donors. This clone turned up a few times. The antigen is undetermined. With 5 bases clipped from V and 7 bases from J, the junction kept 4 bases outside the gene matches. CDR1 is LGHNT, CDR2 FRNRAP, per germline. This CDR3 contains 13 residues. The primer mix had 60 Vbeta and 13 Jbeta primers. Produced via immunoSEQ multiplex PCR; TCRdb's table is partial and in-frame only. The sample consists of around 100,000 clones, almost 80% of them appearing once. Study observations and caveats: The classifier reportedly diagnosed cytomegalovirus status with high specificity and sensitivity.

What was sequenced was PBMCs. The origin of this receptor is a man aged 55 to 70 in good health and CMV-seropositive. V usage is TRBV12-5 and J usage is TRBJ1-4, with 7 bases fitting TRBD1. CDR3 region: CASGTGAVEKLFF. The CDR3 nucleotides are TGTGCTAGTGGTACAGGGGCCGTTGAAAAACTGTTTTTT.